These 27 T cell receptor beta chains were all obtained from the same sample, sequenced in a study of blood T cell repertoires in COVID-19. This table comes from immunoSEQ multiplex PCR, and its TCRdb copy is limited to in-frame clones, with some not included. The sample holds roughly 120,000 clones; about 93% are singletons and the top ten take roughly 2%. What was sequenced was peripheral blood. The receptors shown here come from a man aged 45-60 years with COVID-19, enrolled during active disease.

This chain uses TRBV10-3 with TRBJ2-3; 15 nucleotides line up with TRBD2. J gave up 4 bases and V 11 bases, and 7 bases lay outside the gene matches. The CDR3 has 15 residues. Germline CDR1 is ENHRY and CDR2 is SYGVKD. The CDR3 spells CAAGLAGGEADTQYF. CDR3 nucleotides: TGTGCCGCGGGACTAGCGGGAGGCGAAGCAGATACGCAGTATTTT.

The rearrangement joins TRBV3-1 (or the pseudogene TRBV3-2) to TRBJ1-2; tentative D call: TRBD1 (5 bases). This CDR3 spans 13 amino acids. The germline gives CDR1 LGHDT, CDR2 YNNKEL (reference sequence). Trimming took off 5 bases at V and 4 bases at J, with 11 bases between the two ends. CDR3 coding DNA: TGTGCCAGCAGCGAAAGGGGCGCCTATGGCTACACCTTC. Translating gives CASSERGAYGYTF.

This sequence joins TRBV6-1 and TRBJ1-2; D uncertain. Germline V gene data show CDR1 as MNHNS and CDR2 as SASEGT. V was cut by 1 base and J by 1 base, with 7 bases left in between. This CDR3 contains 14 residues. The CDR3 is CASSEGGDNYGYTF. The CDR3 coding sequence is TGTGCCAGCAGTGAAGGTGGAGATAACTATGGCTACACCTTC.

The chain joins TRBV7-2 to TRBJ2-7, with D perhaps TRBD1 (5 bases). The CDR3 contains 13 residues. V was clipped by 3 bases and J by 2 bases, with 8 bases between them. The V gene's germline CDR1 is SGHTA and CDR2 FQGNSA. CDR3 nucleotide sequence: TGTGCCAGCAGCTTTCGACAGACCTACGAGCAGTACTTC. This codes for CASSFRQTYEQYF.

The rearrangement joins TRBV5-1 to TRBJ2-1, with 7 bases matching TRBD2. V shed 5 bases, J shed 8 bases, and the junction held 13 bases outside the gene matches. The CDR3 is made up of 15 amino acids. The germline V gene encodes CDR1 SGHRS and CDR2 YFSETQ. The CDR3 sequence is CASSRSGTTGDEQFF. CDR3 bases: TGCGCCAGCAGTCGGAGCGGGACCACCGGGGATGAGCAGTTCTTC.

The CDR3 here is CAIGTSGRDPLDNEQFF. CDR3 DNA sequence: TGTGCCATCGGGACTAGCGGGAGGGATCCACTGGACAATGAGCAGTTCTTC. This chain joins TRBV10-3 and TRBJ2-1; TRBD2 matches at 16 bases. Per germline, CDR1 ENHRY and CDR2 SYGVKD. This CDR3 is built from 17 residues. V was clipped by 8 bases and J by 5 bases; unmatched bases: 9.

This clone was picked up one time. This chain uses TRBV3-1 (or the pseudogene TRBV3-2) with TRBJ1-1; 8 nucleotides agree with TRBD1. The V segment lost 2 bases and the J segment 1 base; nucleotides outside the gene matches: 6. The germline CDR1 and CDR2 sequences are LGHDT and YNNKEL (reference sequence). The CDR3 spans 16 residues. CDR3: CASSQWTGQWNTEAFF. The CDR3, as DNA: TGTGCCAGCAGCCAATGGACAGGGCAATGGAACACTGAAGCTTTCTTT.

The sample holds many counts of this clone. The sample holds other DNA sequences that translate to the same CDR3. The chain joins TRBV7-3 to TRBJ2-3; 8 nucleotides agree with TRBD2. CDR3 size: 15 residues. Germline trimming cut 5 bases from V and 0 bases from J; bases unmatched to any gene: 4. The germline V gene has CDR1 SGHTA and CDR2 FQGTGA. The CDR3 region has the DNA TGTGCCAGCAGCCGGGCGGGGGGTAGCACAGATACGCAGTATTTT. It codes for CASSRAGGSTDTQYF.

The CDR3 nucleotides are TGTGCCAGCAGCTTAGTTGGCGGGCTCAGCTCCTACAATGAGCAGTTCTTC. It yields the protein CASSLVGGLSSYNEQFF. The chain links TRBV7-9 to TRBJ2-1; D perhaps matches TRBD2 (5 bases). Germline CDR1 SEHNR, CDR2 FQNEAQ (reference sequence). This CDR3 has 17 residues. V lost 1 base and J 0 bases, leaving 13 bases between the germline ends.

The chain recombines TRBV12-3 or TRBV12-4 with TRBJ2-5; 9 bases line up with TRBD1. V was clipped by 6 bases and J by 4 bases; unmatched bases: 3. The CDR3 length is 13 residues. CDR3 DNA sequence: TGTGCCAGCAGCGGGACAGGGCGAGAGACCCAGTACTTC. This translates into CASSGTGRETQYF.

The V and J genes are TRBV6-5 and TRBJ1-3; tentative D call: TRBD1 (6 bases). The V end was cut by 6 bases, the J end by 0 bases, with 12 bases between. The germline gives CDR1 MNHEY, CDR2 SVGAGI. The CDR3 has 15 residues. CDR3 region: CASRSQGNSGNTIYF. CDR3 nucleotides: TGTGCCAGCAGGTCACAGGGAAACTCTGGAAACACCATATATTTT.

This chain links TRBV12-1 with TRBJ2-5; the table names TRBD2, a call not compared with the DNA. TRBV12-1 is recorded as a pseudogene. The CDR3 sequence is 16 residues long. CDR3 nucleotide sequence: TGTGCCAGCAGCTTTAATAGGCGGGAGTGTCGGGAGACCCAGTACTTC. As protein: CASSFNRRECRETQYF.

The chain uses TRBV7-6 and TRBJ2-6, with 9 nucleotides matching TRBD2. Germline lookup yields CDR1 SGHVS and CDR2 FNYEAQ. J was trimmed by 6 bases and V by 5 bases; bases with no gene match: 5. The CDR3 is 15 amino acids. As DNA, the CDR3 is TGTGCCAGCAGCGCAATAGCGGGAGAGGCCAACGTCCTGACTTTC. It encodes CASSAIAGEANVLTF.

This rearrangement joins TRBV7-2 to TRBJ2-1; 8 bases map to TRBD2. The CDR3 spans 17 residues. Germline CDR1 and CDR2: SGHTA and FQGNSA. After removal of 0 bases from V and 8 bases from J, the junction contained 12 bases not matched to a gene. CDR3 region: CASSLARVGTSTDEQFF. The CDR3 DNA reads TGTGCCAGCAGCTTAGCGAGAGTGGGGACTAGTACGGATGAGCAGTTCTTC.

This chain uses TRBV9 with TRBJ1-2; 7 bases align to TRBD1. The CDR3 extends over 14 amino acids. Germline V gene sequence: CDR1 SGDLS, CDR2 YYNGEE. The junction had 7 bases not matched to a gene; V was cut back by 1 base and J by 7 bases. The CDR3 sequence is CASSVTTGWSGYTF. The CDR3, as DNA: TGTGCCAGCAGCGTAACGACAGGGTGGAGTGGCTACACCTTC.

The chain recombines TRBV5-1 with TRBJ2-7; D perhaps matches TRBD1 (7 bases). Germline V gene lookup returns CDR1 SGHRS and CDR2 YFSETQ. The CDR3 consists of 14 residues. Trimming pared 3 bases from V and 2 bases from J, leaving 12 bases between. In nucleotides, the CDR3 is TGCGCCAGCAGCTGGCGGGACAGCGCCTACGAGCAGTACTTC. It is translated as CASSWRDSAYEQYF.

The J gene is TRBJ2-3, the V gene TRBV29-1; 7 positions agree with TRBD2. The CDR3 has 15 amino acids. The germline CDR1 and CDR2 sequences are SQVTM and ANQGSEA. Trimming took 7 bases from V and 1 from J; bases not matched to a gene: 11. CDR3 bases: TGCAGCGCTTCGCCCCTGGCGGGAGGCACAGATACGCAGTATTTT. Protein: CSASPLAGGTDTQYF.

CDR3 in amino acids: CASGNSGYEGTQYF. The CDR3 nucleotides are TGTGCCAGCGGAAACTCAGGTTACGAGGGGACCCAGTACTTC. The rearrangement joins TRBV27 to TRBJ2-5; D is possibly TRBD2 (5 bases). Trimming stripped 8 bases from V and 7 bases from J, with 20 bases between. Germline CDR1 MNHEY, CDR2 SMNVEV (reference sequence). The CDR3 runs 14 residues.

CDR3 in amino acids: CASTLLDRGGYGYTF. In DNA, the CDR3 is TGCGCCAGCACCCTCCTGGACAGGGGCGGCTATGGCTACACCTTC. The chain links TRBV4-1 to TRBJ1-2; TRBD1 matches at 9 bases. The CDR3 consists of 15 residues. The V gene end was trimmed by 7 bases and the J gene end by 4 bases; junction bases not matched to a gene: 10. CDR1 and CDR2 (germline): MGHRA, YSYEKL.

The chain couples TRBV2 to TRBJ2-7; weak D call: TRBD2 (5 bases). The ends were cut back, 6 bases at V and 0 bases at J, with 6 bases in the middle. Germline V CDR1 and CDR2: SNHLY, FYNNEI. CDR3 length: 12 residues. This chain's CDR3 is CASSLASYEQYV. The CDR3 DNA sequence: TGTGCCAGCAGCCTAGCCTCCTACGAGCAGTACGTC.

The chain couples TRBV5-1 to TRBJ2-5; D remains unclear. This CDR3 region has 15 residues. The germline V gene encodes CDR1 SGHRS and CDR2 YFSETQ. V gave up 0 bases and J gave up 5 bases, with 14 bases separating them. The CDR3, as DNA: TGCGCCAGCAGCTTGGTTAGCCCAGCAGAGGAGACCCAGTACTTC. Translating gives CASSLVSPAEETQYF.

The rearrangement joins TRBV5-5 to TRBJ1-4; 8 positions agree with TRBD1. Germline lookup yields CDR1 SGHKS and CDR2 YYEKEE (reference sequence). V was clipped by 1 base and J by 4 bases; unmatched bases: 3. This CDR3 comprises 15 residues. The CDR3 loop reads CASSLLTGDNEKLFF. CDR3 sequence (DNA): TGTGCCAGCAGCTTGTTGACAGGGGATAATGAAAAACTGTTTTTT.

The chain uses TRBV7-8 and TRBJ2-3, with D perhaps TRBD2 (5 bases). Trimming removed 5 bases from V and 1 base from J, with 13 bases in between. The CDR3 consists of 15 residues. Per germline, CDR1 SGHVS and CDR2 FQNEAQ. The chain's CDR3 is CASSPPGSGTDTQYF. CDR3 in DNA: TGTGCCAGCAGCCCGCCGGGGTCTGGCACAGATACGCAGTATTTT.

V and J are TRBV30 and TRBJ2-5; D might be TRBD1 (5 bases). This CDR3 contains 12 residues. Germline V gene lookup returns CDR1 GTSNPN and CDR2 SVGIG (reference sequence). Trimming pared 1 base from V and 7 bases from J, leaving 10 bases between. CDR3 in amino acids: CAWSDRRGTQYF. The CDR3 DNA reads as TGTGCCTGGAGTGATAGAAGGGGGACCCAGTACTTC.

This chain uses TRBV15 with TRBJ2-2; D gene ambiguous. The CDR3 length is 14 residues. V dropped 1 base and J dropped 1 base, with 4 bases sitting between them. The germline V gene encodes CDR1 LNHNV and CDR2 YYDKDF (reference sequence). CDR3 sequence (DNA): TGTGCCACCAGCAGAGCGAGGAACACCGGGGAGCTGTTTTTT. It is translated as CATSRARNTGELFF.

This rearrangement joins TRBV3-1 (or the pseudogene TRBV3-2) to TRBJ2-3, with 10 bases matching TRBD2. V lost 0 bases and J lost 3; bases outside the gene matches: 6. Germline loops: CDR1 LGHDT, CDR2 YNNKEL (reference sequence). This CDR3 is built from 17 residues. DNA for the CDR3: TGTGCCAGCAGCCAAGAGTTGGAAGCGGGAGGGACAGATACGCAGTATTTT. Translating gives CASSQELEAGGTDTQYF.

This clone has only one observation. The V and J genes are TRBV6-5 and TRBJ2-3, with TRBD2 identical over 8 bases. Looked up from germline, CDR1 is MNHEY and CDR2 is SVGAGI. J was trimmed by 8 bases and V by 8 bases; bases with no gene match: 9. The CDR3 runs 13 residues. CDR3 nucleotides: TGTGCCAGCCATGAGCGGGGGTGGGGTACGCAGTATTTT. Protein: CASHERGWGTQYF.